This T cell receptor (beta chain) was documented in a study of OX40 agonist ivuxolimab in advanced cancers. At the level of the study: The study treated patients with ivuxolimab, an agonistic anti-OX40 (CD134) antibody. Findings of the study overall: Nonresponders, in some cases, also had low normalized T-cell clonal expansion. The investigators did not determine what antigen specificity the expanded peripheral T cells had. Clonal expansion in partial responders at 0.1-3.0 mg/kg ranked among the lowest.

Germline V gene sequence: CDR1 SGHTA, CDR2 FQGNSA. V lost 5 bases, J lost 0 bases, and 3 bases stayed unmatched. The CDR3 loop spans 15 amino acids. Assay: immunoSEQ multiplex PCR; the TCRdb copy retains only in-frame clones and omits some. The repertoire holds fewer than 200,000 clones, with approximately 94% as singletons. The sample holds one count of this clone. The antigen is not known. The sequences come from CD4+ or CD8+ T cells sorted from blood, collected in a trial of the OX40 agonist ivuxolimab. J is TRBJ1-4 and V is TRBV7-2, with 7 bases lining up with TRBD1. This clonotype was sampled from an adult with an advanced solid tumor such as melanoma, head and neck, liver or kidney cancer. The CDR3 sequence: CASSRQGATNEKLFF. The CDR3 coding sequence is TGTGCCAGCAGCCGTCAGGGGGCAACTAATGAAAAACTGTTTTTT.